The clone carrying this T cell receptor (beta chain) showed up just a few times. As yet, its antigen is unknown. TCRdb re-called the 5' RACE reads through MiXCR, storing one row per CDR3 protein. The sample lists a few hundred thousand distinct CDR3 sequences, about 13% seen once, with approximately 0.98% in the top ten. This record comes from a study of identical twins. Findings of the study overall: The presence of invariant MAIT and iNKT cells could partly confound analyses of zero-insertion sequences.

Germline V lookup: CDR1 ENHRY, CDR2 SYGVKD. CDR3 length: 14 residues. Trimming shortened V by 6 bases and J by 5 bases, and 17 bases separated the two germline ends. The data were also submitted as part of a second study, on yellow fever vaccine responses in identical twins.

The chain links TRBV10-3 to TRBJ2-7, with D possibly being TRBD2 (6 bases). The sequenced material came from CD4+ T cells sorted from blood. This clonotype was sampled from a woman aged 18-29 years in good health. CDR3 coding DNA: TGTGCCATCAGGGGGGGAAATGGCCGGGACGAGCAGTACTTC. As protein: CAIRGGNGRDEQYF.